This is a list of T cell receptor beta chains from one sample in a study of beta chain features in type 1 diabetes. Data came from immunoSEQ multiplex PCR; TCRdb stores just in-frame clones and leaves some out. Here the sample spans 200,000 to 300,000 clones, around 21% being singletons. The sequencing sample was made of naive CD4+ T cells from blood. These receptors originate from a woman aged 35 to 49 with type 1 diabetes. Each CDR3 is given with its conserved first and last residue. A D gene is named only where the DNA matches it firmly. Clone size is given for some rows only: seen once, a few or many times, or a class if the clone is expanded.

TRBJ2-1 . 13 . TRBV4-3 CASSQEPGNEQFF TGCGCCAGCAGCCAAGAGCCGGGGAATGAGCAGTTCTTC
TRBJ2-1 . 13 few TRBV2 CASSPNLRNEQFF TGTGCCAGCAGCCCCAATCTGAGGAATGAGCAGTTCTTC
TRBJ1-5 . 14 . TRBV5-1 CASSPGGADQPQHF TGCGCCAGCAGCCCGGGCGGAGCGGATCAGCCCCAGCATTTT
TRBJ2-4 TRBD1 15 . TRBV5-1 CASSSSGTGNNIQYF TGCGCCAGCAGCTCCTCCGGGACAGGGAATAACATTCAGTACTTC
TRBJ2-2 TRBD1 15 . TRBV6-5 CASSYGTGLGGELFF TGTGCCAGCAGCTACGGGACAGGGTTGGGCGGGGAGCTGTTTTTT
TRBJ2-7 TRBD1 16 once TRBV7-3 CASSLGGTGGEGEQYF TGTGCCAGCAGCTTAGGCGGGACAGGGGGTGAAGGCGAGCAGTACTTC
TRBJ2-5 TRBD2 16 . TRBV25-1 CASSESGGPIGETQYF TGTGCCAGCAGTGAAAGCGGGGGGCCTATCGGAGAGACCCAGTACTTC
TRBJ1-1 TRBD1 12 few TRBV30 CAWSRDSFEAFF TGTGCCTGGAGTAGGGACAGCTTCGAAGCTTTCTTT
TRBJ2-5 . 14 few TRBV5-1 CASSLPSVQETQYF TGCGCCAGCAGCTTGCCGTCAGTTCAAGAGACCCAGTACTTC
TRBJ2-1 . 15 few TRBV9 CASSASVSSYNEQFF TGTGCCAGCAGCGCCTCGGTTAGCTCCTACAATGAGCAGTTCTTC
TRBJ2-1 TRBD2 19 . TRBV18 CASSPLPSGGASSYNEQFF TGTGCCAGCTCACCTCTTCCTAGCGGGGGTGCCAGCTCCTACAATGAGCAGTTCTTC
TRBJ1-2 TRBD1 14 . TRBV28 CASSQQGANYGYTF TGTGCCAGCAGTCAACAGGGGGCGAACTATGGCTACACCTTC
TRBJ1-2 . 13 . TRBV5-1 CASSAQGDYGYTF TGCGCCAGCAGCGCACAGGGAGACTATGGCTACACCTTC
TRBJ1-4 . 14 . TRBV15 CATSTGEIGEKLFF TGTGCCACCAGCACGGGTGAGATTGGTGAAAAACTGTTTTTT
TRBJ2-3 . 12 few TRBV11-2 CASSSGSDTQYF TGTGCCAGCAGCTCAGGGTCAGATACGCAGTATTTT
TRBJ1-4 TRBD1 14 few TRBV7-9 CASSPGQEDEKLFF TGTGCCAGCAGCCCCGGACAGGAAGATGAAAAACTGTTTTTT
TRBJ1-1 TRBD1 14 . TRBV30 CAWHRDRGNTEAFF TGTGCCTGGCACCGAGACAGGGGGAACACTGAAGCTTTCTTT
TRBJ2-7 TRBD2 13 . TRBV30 CAWSVQREEKQYF TGTGCCTGGAGTGTCCAGCGGGAGGAAAAGCAGTACTTC
TRBJ2-4 . 14 . TRBV6-5 CASLYTGTKNIQYF TGTGCCAGCTTGTACACCGGGACCAAAAACATTCAGTACTTC
TRBJ1-2 . 14 few TRBV4-1 CASSQEQGPLGYTF TGCGCCAGCAGCCAAGAACAGGGACCCTTGGGCTACACCTTC
TRBJ1-1 TRBD1 14 . TRBV5-4 CASSSGQGDTEAFF TGTGCCAGCAGCTCGGGACAGGGGGACACTGAAGCTTTCTTT
TRBJ2-3 . 14 . TRBV9 CASSLYSPADTQYF TGTGCCAGCAGCCTGTATAGCCCGGCAGATACGCAGTATTTT
TRBJ2-3 TRBD2 18 . TRBV9 CASSPGTSGGLSTDTQYF TGTGCCAGCAGCCCTGGGACTAGCGGGGGGCTTAGCACAGATACGCAGTATTTT
TRBJ1-4 TRBD1 16 few TRBV7-2 CASSRPRGTGNEKLFF TGTGCCAGCAGTAGACCTAGAGGGACAGGAAATGAAAAACTGTTTTTT
TRBJ2-1 TRBD2 15 few TRBV9 CASSSGLAGVFEQFF TGTGCCAGCAGCTCCGGACTAGCGGGAGTGTTTGAGCAGTTCTTC
TRBJ2-7 . 14 . TRBV29-1 CSALSDFLPYEQYF TGCAGCGCTCTTTCGGACTTCCTACCCTACGAGCAGTACTTC
TRBJ1-2 TRBD1 13 few TRBV7-2 CASTRDRQYGYTF TGTGCCAGCACCCGGGACAGGCAATATGGCTACACCTTC
TRBJ1-2 . 15 few TRBV9 CASSVDGTGSYGYTF TGTGCCAGCAGCGTAGATGGTACAGGGAGCTATGGCTACACCTTC
TRBJ1-5 . 16 . TRBV28 CASSYSHRAHDQPQHF TGTGCCAGCAGTTACTCCCACAGGGCGCACGATCAGCCCCAGCATTTT
TRBJ2-1 TRBD1 14 few TRBV7-2 CASSFTGGNNEQFF TGTGCCAGCAGCTTTACAGGGGGTAACAATGAGCAGTTCTTC
TRBJ2-2 TRBD2 16 few TRBV15 CATSVRLAGATGELFF TGTGCCACCAGCGTCCGACTAGCGGGAGCCACCGGGGAGCTGTTTTTT
TRBJ2-7 . 14 . TRBV2 CASRNDRHTYEQYF TGTGCCAGCAGAAACGACAGGCACACCTACGAGCAGTACTTC
TRBJ2-2 . 14 . TRBV7-9 CASSLAGNTGELFF TGTGCCAGCAGCTTGGCAGGGAACACCGGGGAGCTGTTTTTT
TRBJ1-6 TRBD1 14 . TRBV9 CASSPGTVQEPLHF TGTGCCAGCAGCCCCGGGACAGTCCAAGAACCCCTCCACTTT
TRBJ1-1 . 12 few TRBV28 CASNSGFTEAFF TGTGCCAGCAACTCAGGGTTTACTGAAGCTTTCTTT
TRBJ2-3 TRBD2 17 . TRBV28 CASLGTSGSWGPDTQYF TGTGCCAGCCTCGGGACTAGCGGGAGCTGGGGGCCAGATACGCAGTATTTT
TRBJ1-1 . 13 few TRBV7-9 CASSNGAVGLAFF TGTGCCAGCAGCAATGGGGCTGTCGGCTTAGCTTTCTTT
TRBJ2-1 TRBD2 14 few TRBV7-3 CASSPGDYSYEQFF TGTGCCAGCAGCCCGGGGGACTACTCCTATGAGCAGTTCTTC
TRBJ1-1 TRBD1 16 . TRBV29-1 CSVVWGTGAMNTEAFF TGCAGCGTTGTTTGGGGGACAGGGGCCATGAACACTGAAGCTTTCTTT
TRBJ1-1 . 13 . TRBV5-6 CASGRDADTEAFF TGTGCCAGCGGGAGGGATGCCGACACTGAAGCTTTCTTT
TRBJ2-2 TRBD2 15 . TRBV30 CAWSVRLAGSGELFF TGTGCCTGGAGTGTACGGCTAGCGGGATCCGGGGAGCTGTTTTTT
TRBJ2-5 . 13 . TRBV9 CASSVATKETQYF TGTGCCAGCAGCGTAGCCACAAAGGAGACCCAGTACTTC
TRBJ2-7 . 13 . TRBV18 CASSPPSSYEQYF TGTGCCAGCTCACCACCTAGCTCCTACGAGCAGTACTTC
TRBJ1-2 . 12 few TRBV28 CASSLLADGYTF TGTGCCAGCAGTTTATTGGCGGATGGCTACACCTTC
TRBJ1-5 . 13 . TRBV30 CAWSDRDKQPQHF TGTGCCTGGAGTGACAGGGATAAACAGCCCCAGCATTTT
TRBJ2-1 TRBD2 16 . TRBV5-1 CASSAGTSGIRNEQFF TGCGCCAGCAGCGCGGGGACTAGCGGGATACGGAATGAGCAGTTCTTC
TRBJ1-2 . 11 . TRBV20-1 CSAHGSYGYTF TGCAGTGCTCACGGGAGTTACGGCTACACCTTC
TRBJ2-5 TRBD2 15 . TRBV15 CATSFQLAGVETQYF TGTGCCACCAGCTTTCAACTAGCGGGAGTGGAGACCCAGTACTTC
TRBJ2-5 . 15 few TRBV18 CASSPRSFQGETQYF TGTGCCAGCTCACCACGATCCTTCCAGGGAGAGACCCAGTACTTC
TRBJ2-7 TRBD1 15 few TRBV11-2 CASSSFPGQGAEQYF TGTGCCAGCAGCTCGTTTCCGGGACAGGGAGCCGAGCAGTACTTC
TRBJ2-7 . 16 few TRBV6-6 CASSYSYRDIWDEQYF TGTGCCAGCAGTTACTCGTACAGGGATATCTGGGACGAGCAGTACTTC
TRBJ2-4 . 15 . TRBV7-9 CASSLVTGAKNIQYF TGTGCCAGCAGCTTAGTTACCGGAGCCAAAAACATTCAGTACTTC
TRBJ2-7 . 16 few TRBV4-1 CASSQGETLRSYEQYF TGCGCCAGCAGCCAAGGTGAGACTCTCCGGTCCTACGAGCAGTACTTC
TRBJ1-1 . 14 few TRBV7-2 CASSRDSMNTEAFF TGTGCCAGCAGCCGCGACAGCATGAACACTGAAGCTTTCTTT
TRBJ2-1 . 14 few TRBV5-4 CASSQEITYNEQFF TGCGCCAGCAGCCAAGAGATAACCTACAATGAGCAGTTCTTC
TRBJ1-1 . 13 . TRBV29-1 CSVELTPETEAFF TGCAGCGTTGAACTGACTCCGGAAACTGAAGCTTTCTTT